This entry describes one T cell receptor (beta chain). The antigen is not known. This entry comes from a study of Graves' ophthalmopathy and Graves' hyperthyroidism. Whole-study findings and limits: The model predicted ophthalmopathy progression with about 69% sensitivity and around 74% specificity.

The CDR3 totals 12 residues. Trimming shortened V by 6 bases and J by 11 bases, and 16 bases separated the two germline ends. Amplified TCR beta CDR3 regions were obtained using RNA transcripts as template. HTBI-primed RT-PCR formed the first round, and a multiplex PCR formed the second. A single record per CDR3 protein comes from TCRdb applying MiXCR to the multiplex PCR reads. Among a few hundred thousand distinct CDR3 sequences listed, 15% to 20% were seen once. The material sequenced was peripheral blood. This TCR was recovered from a woman between 18 and 29 years old with Graves' ophthalmopathy. This chain links TRBV12-3 or TRBV12-4 with TRBJ1-1; no clear D gene. The CDR3 region is CASSIPGGRAFF. Here the CDR3 DNA reads TGTGCCAGCAGCATACCTGGAGGTCGGGCTTTCTTT.